This TCR beta chain was sequenced for a study of cytomegalovirus exposure and HLA in healthy donors. Study-wide context: The roughly 670 first-cohort repertoires shared a platform with the approximately 110 validation repertoires, as reported in a later analysis. Study findings and constraints: Among the CMV-associated chains, a few were confirmed in vitro as specific for CMV antigens. Some TCR beta chains (164 of them) were listed as cytomegalovirus-associated.

This table comes from immunoSEQ multiplex PCR, and its TCRdb copy is limited to in-frame clones, with some not included. The table lists some 210,000 clones, less than 85% of them singletons. Details on this clone: Its antigen is not known.

CDR3 length: 16 residues. The germline CDR1 and CDR2 sequences are SGHDT and YYEEEE. The junction had 8 bases not matched to a gene; V was cut back by 0 bases and J by 6 bases. This sequence joins TRBV5-6 and TRBJ2-1; 8 bases agree with TRBD1. This TCR came from a woman aged 18-29 years in good health and CMV-seronegative. The sample was PBMCs. The CDR3 here is CASSLETGEISNEQFF. The CDR3 nucleotides are TGTGCCAGCAGCTTGGAGACAGGGGAAATAAGCAATGAGCAGTTCTTC.